The rows below give T cell receptor beta chains drawn from one sample of a study of beta chain features in type 1 diabetes. TCRdb's table, derived via immunoSEQ multiplex PCR, lists solely in-frame clones and lacks some. Seen here are a few hundred thousand clones, approximately 10% observed once, and the top ten hold around 0.015%. Sequencing used naive CD4+ T cells from blood. The receptors were sampled from a woman in her 30s in good health. Both conserved end residues are part of each CDR3. A D gene is named only where the DNA matches it firmly. Part of the rows lack a size; the others show once, few, many or a class for expanded clones.

J	D	V	size	DNA	CDR3
TRBJ2-1	TRBD2	TRBV7-3	NA	TGTGCCAGCAGCTCCCCTCTAGCGGGAATTATTGGAAGCTCCTACAATGAGCAGTTCTTC	CASSSPLAGIIGSSYNEQFF
TRBJ2-1	NA	TRBV29-1	NA	TGCAGCGTCGTCTCGCGGGACAGCGTGTACAATGAGCAGTTCTTC	CSVVSRDSVYNEQFF
TRBJ2-1	TRBD1	TRBV28	few	TGTGCCAGCAACGACCCCCGGGACAGGGGGAACAATGAGCAGTTCTTC	CASNDPRDRGNNEQFF
TRBJ1-5	TRBD1	TRBV9	NA	TGTGCCAGCAGCGTAGGGACAGGGGGGAATCAGCCCCAGCATTTT	CASSVGTGGNQPQHF
TRBJ1-5	NA	TRBV7-9	few	TGTGCCAGCAGCTTAGTTGGGGGGAATAGCAATCAGCCCCAGCATTTT	CASSLVGGNSNQPQHF
TRBJ1-1	TRBD1	TRBV30	NA	TGTGCCTGGAGCCACGGGCAGGGGGCCACTGAAGCTTTCTTT	CAWSHGQGATEAFF
TRBJ2-5	TRBD1	TRBV27	few	TGTGCCAGCAGGACAGGGGGCAAGACCCAGTACTTC	CASRTGGKTQYF
TRBJ2-7	NA	TRBV6-6	few	TGTGCCAGCAGTGGAGGATCCTACGAGCAGTACTTC	CASSGGSYEQYF
TRBJ1-1	TRBD1	TRBV28	few	TGTGCCAGCAGGGACGCCGGGACAGGGAACACTGAAGCTTTCTTT	CASRDAGTGNTEAFF
TRBJ2-7	NA	TRBV28	NA	TGTGCCAGCAGTTTGCAGGGCTCTTTCTACGAGCAGTACTTC	CASSLQGSFYEQYF
TRBJ2-2	TRBD2	TRBV9	NA	TGTGCCAGCAGCGTCGGACTAGCGGGAGCCGGGGAGCTGTTTTTT	CASSVGLAGAGELFF
TRBJ2-1	NA	TRBV7-2	NA	TGTGCCAGCAGCTCTCCGACAGTTTATGAGCAGTTCTTC	CASSSPTVYEQFF
TRBJ2-1	TRBD2	TRBV10-3	few	TGTGCCATCAAGACTAGCGGGAGTGCCAATGAGCAGTTCTTC	CAIKTSGSANEQFF
TRBJ2-6	NA	TRBV7-6	few	TGTGCCAGCAGCTCAGGGGACGCACGCTCTGGGGCCAACGTCCTGACTTTC	CASSSGDARSGANVLTF
TRBJ2-7	NA	TRBV10-3	NA	TGTGCCATCAGTGAGTTAGGGAGGTACGAGCAGTACTTC	CAISELGRYEQYF
TRBJ2-1	TRBD2	TRBV4-2	NA	TGTGCCAGCAGCCAAGCACCTAGCGGGAATTCCTACAATGAGCAGTTCTTC	CASSQAPSGNSYNEQFF
TRBJ1-1	NA	TRBV4-2	few	TGTGCCAGCAGCCAAGACCGATGGGGCGCGAACACTGAAGCTTTCTTT	CASSQDRWGANTEAFF
TRBJ1-2	TRBD1	TRBV7-9	NA	TGTGCCAGCACCGGGACAGGGGGCGACTATGGCTACACCTTC	CASTGTGGDYGYTF
TRBJ2-5	TRBD2	TRBV18	NA	TGTGCCAGCTCTACGACTAGCGGGAGTGGAGAGACCCAGTACTTC	CASSTTSGSGETQYF
TRBJ2-5	NA	TRBV15	NA	TGTGCCACCAGCAGGGGCTATGAAGAGACCCAGTACTTC	CATSRGYEETQYF
TRBJ2-7	NA	TRBV6-5	NA	TGTGCCAGCAGTTACGTTCAAGGAGGGCTTGGCGAGCAGTACTTC	CASSYVQGGLGEQYF
TRBJ2-1	TRBD2	TRBV4-3	NA	TGCGCCAGCAGGGTAGCGGGAGGGAACTACAATGAGCAGTTCTTC	CASRVAGGNYNEQFF
TRBJ1-1	TRBD1	TRBV18	NA	TGTGCCAGCTCACCAAGACAGGGTTCGAACACTGAAGCTTTCTTT	CASSPRQGSNTEAFF
TRBJ2-3	NA	TRBV4-3	NA	TGCGCCAGCAGCCAAGGGCTAGTGAATACGCAGTATTTT	CASSQGLVNTQYF
TRBJ2-5	TRBD1	TRBV28	NA	TGTGCCAGCAGGATACAGGGGGCGGAGACCCAGTACTTC	CASRIQGAETQYF
TRBJ2-1	NA	TRBV9	few	TGTGCCAGCAGCATCCAGACTTGGAATGAGCAGTTCTTC	CASSIQTWNEQFF
TRBJ2-7	TRBD1	TRBV7-2	NA	TGTGCCAGCAGCTTAGTTCAGGGGGCGCGGTACGAGCAGTACTTC	CASSLVQGARYEQYF
TRBJ2-2	NA	TRBV27	few	TGTGCCAGCAGCGTACAGGATCCCGGGGAGCTGTTTTTT	CASSVQDPGELFF
TRBJ2-7	NA	TRBV9	NA	TGTGCCAGCAGCCCACAAGACAACACCGGGCAGTACTTC	CASSPQDNTGQYF
TRBJ2-5	TRBD1	TRBV25-1	NA	TGTGCCAGCAGTACCCCGGGGACAGGACAAGAGACCCAGTACTTC	CASSTPGTGQETQYF
TRBJ2-5	NA	TRBV29-1	few	TGCAGCGGAGAACAGGGTGGCGGGCAAGAGACCCAGTACTTC	CSGEQGGGQETQYF
TRBJ1-1	TRBD1	TRBV10-3	NA	TGTGCCATCAAAGAACAGGGGAAGACTGAAGCTTTCTTT	CAIKEQGKTEAFF
TRBJ1-4	NA	TRBV29-1	few	TGCAGCGTCCGGGGGGGCGCGTCGGAAAAACTGTTTTTT	CSVRGGASEKLFF
TRBJ1-5	NA	TRBV6-5	NA	TGTGCCAGCAGCCAGGACTTTCGAGCAAATCAGCCCCAGCATTTT	CASSQDFRANQPQHF
TRBJ2-2	TRBD1	TRBV30	NA	TGTGCCTGGAGAGCCGGGACAGGGGAAGGAACCGGGGAGCTGTTTTTT	CAWRAGTGEGTGELFF
TRBJ2-1	NA	TRBV7-9	few	TGTGCCAGCAGCTTTGGCAGTCCATACAATGAGCAGTTCTTC	CASSFGSPYNEQFF
TRBJ2-1	TRBD2	TRBV5-1	NA	TGCGCCAGCAGCTTGGATGTGGGGACTAGCTTACATGAGCAGTTCTTC	CASSLDVGTSLHEQFF
TRBJ2-1	TRBD1	TRBV5-1	NA	TGCGCCAGCAGCACGGGACAGGGGTCGGTCTACAATGAGCAGTTCTTC	CASSTGQGSVYNEQFF
TRBJ2-7	NA	TRBV30	few	TGTGCCTGGAGTACCGGGACAACCTACGAGCAGTACTTC	CAWSTGTTYEQYF
TRBJ2-4	NA	TRBV30	few	TGTGCCTGGAGTGTTGAGGCGGTACTAGCCAAAAACATTCAGTACTTC	CAWSVEAVLAKNIQYF
TRBJ2-3	NA	TRBV4-2	NA	TGTGCCAGCAGCCGAGGAGTGGGGGCTAGCGGAATCACAGATACGCAGTATTTT	CASSRGVGASGITDTQYF
TRBJ2-4	NA	TRBV2	NA	TGTGCCAGCAGTGACGGGGTGCACGGCATTCAGTACTTC	CASSDGVHGIQYF
TRBJ2-1	TRBD2	TRBV30	few	TGTGCCTGGAAAAAGCGGGAGAGCTACAATGAGCAGTTCTTC	CAWKKRESYNEQFF
TRBJ1-5	TRBD1	TRBV27	NA	TGTGCCAGCAGTCACGGACAGGCTCCCCAGTCAAATCAGCCCCAGCATTTT	CASSHGQAPQSNQPQHF
TRBJ2-2	NA	TRBV7-2	NA	TGTGCCAGCAGCACCCGACAGTACACCGGGGAGCTGTTTTTT	CASSTRQYTGELFF